This T cell receptor beta chain comes out of a study of radiation and T cells in renal cell carcinoma. Treatment specified: treatment-naive control, cytoreductive nephrectomy. This CDR3 comprises 14 residues. With 6 bases removed from V and 4 bases from J, the gap between germline ends came to 18 bases. Germline V gene data show CDR1 as GTSNPN and CDR2 as SVGIG (reference sequence). Clones were sequenced by immunoSEQ multiplex PCR, and TCRdb holds only the in-frame ones, with some missing. The profile shows more than 10,000 clones, 50% to 65% of them singletons. The table lists this clone with a few counts.

The sample was tumor tissue, taken from a patient whose treatment was nephrectomy without radiotherapy. The TCR originated in a man in his forties or fifties with renal cell carcinoma. This chain connects TRBV30 to TRBJ2-5; TRBD1 or TRBD2 may be the D gene (7 bases each). The DNA for the CDR3 is TGTGCCTGCCTCATAGGGGGCGGGAGAGAGACCCAGTACTTC. It translates to CACLIGGGRETQYF.